A single T cell receptor (beta chain) is shown here with its context. The antigen is undetermined. This record comes from a study of T cells in Graves' hyperthyroidism and ophthalmopathy. At the level of the study: Peripheral blood samples were taken at initial diagnosis, prior to any treatment.

Researchers amplified the TCR beta CDR3 regions from RNA transcripts. When the TCR CDR3 underwent first-round RT-PCR, the HTBI primer set was used. From the multiplex PCR reads, TCRdb called clonotypes with MiXCR, one entry per CDR3 protein. The table shows about 380,000 distinct CDR3 sequences, with about 13% occurring only once. Diagnosis rested on symptoms, serum thyroxine and TRAb, thyroid ultrasound, and orbital computed tomography. Whole-study findings and limits: In blood, most of the thyroid clonotypes expanded above 0.001 were also present.

The sequenced sample was blood. This TCR derives from a man aged 25-45 years with Graves' hyperthyroidism that later progressed to Graves' ophthalmopathy.

CDR3: CASSQWSSGGCYEQYF. In DNA, the CDR3 is TGTGCCAGCAGTCAATGGTCTAGCGGGGGGTGCTACGAGCAGTACTTC. This chain joins TRBV7-2 and TRBJ2-7; 11 bases agree with TRBD2. The germline gives CDR1 SGHTA, CDR2 FQGNSA. J was trimmed by 3 bases and V by 6 bases; bases with no gene match: 10. The CDR3 extends over 16 amino acids.